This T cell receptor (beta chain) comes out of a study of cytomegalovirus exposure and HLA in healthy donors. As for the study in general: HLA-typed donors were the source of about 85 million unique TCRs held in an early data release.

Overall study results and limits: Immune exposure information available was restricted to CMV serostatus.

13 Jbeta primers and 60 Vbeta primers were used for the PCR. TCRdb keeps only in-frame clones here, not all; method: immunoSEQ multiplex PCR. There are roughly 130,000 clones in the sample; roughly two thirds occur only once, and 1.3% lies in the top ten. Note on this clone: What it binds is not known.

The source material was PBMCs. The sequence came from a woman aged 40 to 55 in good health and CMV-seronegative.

The CDR3 region is CASSEYRRPGTEAFF. DNA for the CDR3: TGTGCCAGCAGTGAATATCGGAGGCCGGGCACTGAAGCTTTCTTT. The J gene is TRBJ1-1, the V gene TRBV6-1; D gene uncertain. Germline V lookup: CDR1 MNHNS, CDR2 SASEGT. The CDR3 runs 15 residues. The V end lost 2 bases, the J end lost 4 bases, and 14 bases lay between the germline ends.